This T cell receptor beta chain was observed in a study of CD8+ T cells in alopecia areata. Study background: The study gave treated patients oral tofacitinib at 5 to 10 mg twice daily.

Obtained from alopecia areata patients were lesional scalp punch biopsies along with peripheral blood. The sorting of PBMCs gave CD4+ and CD8+ T cells. The germline gives CDR1 SQVTM, CDR2 ANQGSEA. The CDR3 loop spans 14 amino acids. V gave up 7 bases and J gave up 3 bases; unmatched junction bases: 8. This clone came up a few times. Reverse transcription of extracted RNA yielded cDNA, which provided the sequencing template. This table comes from immunoSEQ multiplex PCR, and its TCRdb copy is limited to in-frame clones, with some not included. Here the sample spans about 130,000 clones, roughly 58% being singletons.

Sequencing was performed on CD4+ T cells sorted from blood, taken at week 0. The receptor's source is a human donor with alopecia areata. The chain carries TRBV29-1 and TRBJ2-5; 10 bases align to TRBD1. The CDR3 is CSGIRDRGKETQYF. DNA for the CDR3: TGCAGCGGAATCCGGGACAGGGGCAAAGAGACCCAGTACTTC.